This T cell receptor beta chain was documented in a study of cytomegalovirus exposure and HLA in healthy donors. Points from the study as a whole: A later analysis reportedly found that, within productive TCRs, an Asian-associated ancestry cluster had fewer N-insertions than the mean observed across the roughly 700 donors. TCR beta V segments were, for the most part, productive about 87% or about 30% of the time in an earlier analysis.

Primers: 60 Vbeta forward and 13 Jbeta reverse. TCRdb keeps only in-frame clones here, not all; method: immunoSEQ multiplex PCR. The listing records tens of thousands of clones. A remark on this clone: The antigen is not known.

Looked up from germline, CDR1 is SNHLY and CDR2 is FYNNEI. Trimming at V came to 4 bases and at J to 7 bases, leaving 8 bases not matched to a gene. This CDR3 has 15 residues. This chain joins TRBV2 and TRBJ1-5; 9 bases line up with TRBD1. This clonotype was obtained from an older woman in good health and CMV-seropositive. Sequenced: PBMCs. The CDR3 sequence: CASSGTGARGQPQHF. The CDR3 region has the DNA TGTGCCAGCAGTGGGACAGGGGCACGAGGGCAGCCCCAGCATTTT. The whole variable domain, remainder taken from reference TRBV2 and TRBJ1-5, is EPEVTQTPSHQVTQMGQEVILRCVPISNHLYFYWYRQILGQKVEFLVSFYNNEISEKSEIFDDQFSVERPDGSNFTLKIRSTKLEDSAMYFCASSGTGARGQPQHFGDGTRLSIL.